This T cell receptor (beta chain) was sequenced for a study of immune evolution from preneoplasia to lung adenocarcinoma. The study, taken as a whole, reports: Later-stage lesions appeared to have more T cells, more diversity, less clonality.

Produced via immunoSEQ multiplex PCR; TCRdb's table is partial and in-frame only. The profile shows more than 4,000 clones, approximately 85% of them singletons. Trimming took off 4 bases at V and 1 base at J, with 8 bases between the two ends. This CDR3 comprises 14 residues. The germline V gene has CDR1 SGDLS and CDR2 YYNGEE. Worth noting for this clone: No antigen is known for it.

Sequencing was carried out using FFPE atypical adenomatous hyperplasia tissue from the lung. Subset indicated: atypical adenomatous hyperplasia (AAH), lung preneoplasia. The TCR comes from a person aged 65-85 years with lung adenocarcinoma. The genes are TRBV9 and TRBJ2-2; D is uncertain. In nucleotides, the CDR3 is TGTGCCAGCAGCACCCGACTGAACACCGGGGAGCTGTTTTTT. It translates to CASSTRLNTGELFF.